The 4 T cell receptor beta chains given below trace back to one sample, sequenced in a study of vaccination and CD4 T cells after COVID-19. As for treatment: approximately 9-day PBMC culture with coronavirus spike peptide pools or control peptides (ViraFEST assay). An unexposed donor provided the CD4+ T cells, which were collected before the COVID-19 pandemic (2011-2018). The Oncomine TCR Beta short-read assay sequenced DNA from cultured CD4+ T cells. In this case, cultured CD4+ T cells provided the extracted genomic DNA. TCRdb reanalysed the PCR reads using MiXCR and keeps one entry per CDR3 protein. Found here are thousands of distinct CDR3 sequences, roughly 30% of them singletons; the top ten hold roughly an eighth. For these TCRs, the target antigens are not known. The specimen sequenced was CD4+ T cells from blood, cultured in vitro. These receptors all come from a human donor in good health.

This clonotype occurred a few times. The chain is built from TRBV7-2 and TRBJ2-3, with D unclear. Trimming pared 1 base from V and 0 bases from J, leaving 5 bases between. The CDR3 runs 14 residues. CDR1 is SGHTA, CDR2 FQGNSA, per germline. The CDR3 DNA reads TGTGCCAGCAGCTTAGTCGGTAGCACAGATACGCAGTATTTT. Protein product: CASSLVGSTDTQYF.

The V and J genes are TRBV7-2 and TRBJ2-7; D not resolved. The V gene's germline CDR1 is SGHTA and CDR2 FQGNSA. The CDR3 is 13 amino acids. V dropped 1 base and J dropped 3 bases, with 7 bases sitting between them. The CDR3 region is CASSLEGLYEQYF. CDR3 in DNA: TGTGCCAGCAGCTTAGAGGGTCTCTACGAGCAGTACTTC.

The rearrangement links TRBV28 to TRBJ1-3; D is undetermined. The germline V gene encodes CDR1 MDHEN and CDR2 SYDVKM. Trimming left V 5 bases short and J 0 bases short, with 11 bases between. This CDR3 is built from 15 residues. The CDR3 sequence is CASSPPGPSGNTIYF. In nucleotides, the CDR3 is TGTGCCAGCAGTCCACCGGGCCCCTCTGGAAACACCATATATTTT.

Judged by abundance, this clonotype is medium-sized (0.01 to 0.1%). The CDR3: CASSSLLAGFREQYF. The CDR3 nucleotides read TGTGCCAGCAGCTCATTACTAGCGGGGTTCCGCGAGCAGTACTTC. The chain links TRBV7-9 to TRBJ2-7, with 10 bases identical to TRBD2. V gave up 4 bases and J gave up 6 bases; unmatched junction bases: 9. The CDR3 has 15 residues. Per the germline V gene, CDR1 is SEHNR and CDR2 is FQNEAQ (reference sequence).